This entry is about one T cell receptor beta chain. Generated by immunoSEQ multiplex PCR, the TCRdb table keeps only in-frame clones and is missing some. The sample records 2 million to 3 million clones, 80% to 95% being singletons. The entry originates in a study of shared clonotypes between healthy human individuals. For the study at large: Researchers assigned three CD4 naive, three CD4 memory, two CD8 naive and one CD8 memory plate to each donor.

The receptor was derived from a man aged 18 to 30 in good health. Some clones in this sample may be carry-over from other donors' samples. The sample was naive CD4+ T cells from PBMCs. Subset: CD45RA+ positively selected.

CDR3 bases: TGTGCCAGCAGCTTATTGCTAGTTGCGGGAACCTACAATGAGCAGTTCTTC. Translating gives CASSLLLVAGTYNEQFF. This chain joins TRBV7-2 and TRBJ2-1; TRBD2 might be the D (6 bases). Trimming took off 2 bases at V and 2 bases at J, with 16 bases between the two ends. The CDR3 covers 17 residues. The germline V gene encodes CDR1 SGHTA and CDR2 FQGNSA.